This T cell receptor (beta chain) appears in the sequencing data of a study of T cell responses to AZD1222 COVID-19 vaccine. CDR1 is KGHDR, CDR2 SFDVKD, per germline. Trimming took 2 bases from V and 11 from J; bases not matched to a gene: 3. This CDR3 contains 12 residues. The assay was immunoSEQ multiplex PCR, and TCRdb's table has in-frame clones only and misses some. The sample holds about 92,000 clones, about 89% seen once. Specimen: peripheral blood, collected on day 0 of AZD1222 vaccination. The source is an adult in good health. This sequence joins TRBV24-1 and TRBJ1-1; TRBD1 agrees at 8 bases. The CDR3 loop is CATSDWTGSAFF. The CDR3, as DNA: TGTGCCACCAGTGATTGGACAGGGTCGGCTTTCTTT.